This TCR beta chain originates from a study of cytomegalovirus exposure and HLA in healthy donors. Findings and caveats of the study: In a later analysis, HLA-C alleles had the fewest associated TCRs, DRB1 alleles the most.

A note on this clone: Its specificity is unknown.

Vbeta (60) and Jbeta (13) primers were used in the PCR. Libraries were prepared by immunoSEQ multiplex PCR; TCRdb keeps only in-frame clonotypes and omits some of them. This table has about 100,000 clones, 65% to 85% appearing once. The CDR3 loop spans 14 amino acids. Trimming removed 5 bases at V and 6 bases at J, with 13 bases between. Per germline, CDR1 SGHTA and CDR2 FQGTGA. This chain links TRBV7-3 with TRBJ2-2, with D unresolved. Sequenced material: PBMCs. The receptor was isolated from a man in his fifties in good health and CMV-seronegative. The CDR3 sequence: CASSPTPVAGELFF. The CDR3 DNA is TGTGCCAGCAGCCCTACTCCGGTAGCCGGGGAGCTGTTTTTT.